This TCR beta chain was recovered during a study of T-cell reconstitution after alpha-beta-depleted transplantation in children. General study results and limits: Recipient T cells and thymic progenitors that survived gave rise to the high TCRbeta diversity observed at day 60 in some patients. When one year had passed after transplant, most T-cell counts and diversity came from newly produced T cells. Expanded graft clones, several hundred of them, were reportedly the source of alpha-beta T cells about two months after transplant.

This clonotype turned up a few times. What it recognizes is unknown. Molecular barcoding with unique molecular identifiers was used for the TCRbeta library. In TCRdb, the PCR reads were re-called with MiXCR into one record per CDR3 protein. The data contain fewer than 700,000 distinct CDR3 sequences, 10% to 15% of them singletons. Material: PBMCs, mostly from graft donor cells, obtained 360 days after TCRalphabeta/CD19-depleted stem cell transplant. This TCR derives from a male patient younger than 18 who had a stem cell transplant for acute myeloid leukemia, so the T cells may come from the graft donor.

This CDR3 reads CASSPGLGGGELFF. CDR3 in DNA: TGTGCCAGCAGTCCGGGACTAGGTGGCGGGGAGCTGTTTTTT. This rearrangement joins TRBV12-3 or TRBV12-4 to TRBJ2-2; 8 nucleotides line up with TRBD2. CDR3 length: 14 residues. The trim removed 5 bases at V and 7 bases at J, leaving 6 bases unmatched.